This note documents a single TCR beta chain sequence. Its antigen is still unknown. Sequenced by immunoSEQ multiplex PCR; TCRdb stores in-frame clones only, minus some. The sample carries about 150,000 clones, approximately 92% recorded once. The sample originates from a study of T cell responses to AZD1222 COVID-19 vaccine. Points from the study as a whole: The study identified only five to seven AZD1222 recipients as seropositive at baseline. Unmutated variant regions reportedly attract nearly half of all spike-specific TCRs.

This CDR3 has 12 amino acids. V lost 6 bases, J lost 0 bases, and 6 bases lay in between. Looked up from germline, CDR1 is MNHEY and CDR2 is SVGEGT. The rearrangement joins TRBV6-2 or TRBV6-3 to TRBJ2-7; D is unclear. The sample was peripheral blood, taken 28 days after the second AZD1222 dose. This TCR came from an adult who received the AZD1222 COVID-19 vaccine. CDR3 in amino acids: CASSPLSYEQYF. The CDR3, as DNA: TGTGCCAGCAGCCCCCTCTCCTACGAGCAGTACTTC.